What follows are 7 T cell receptor beta chains derived from one specimen sequenced in a study of T-cell reconstitution after alpha-beta-depleted transplantation in children. The TCRbeta library incorporated unique molecular identifiers. TCRdb re-derived calls from the PCR reads in MiXCR, one entry per CDR3 protein. This table holds 300,000 to 400,000 distinct CDR3 sequences, roughly 15% found once. The input for sequencing was PBMCs, taken from the stem cell graft. The receptors were gathered from a human donor who donated a stem cell graft to a child with Fanconi anemia.

The chain recombines TRBV12-3 or TRBV12-4 with TRBJ1-3; 7 bases are shared with TRBD1. This CDR3 spans 14 amino acids. V lost 6 bases to trimming and J lost 2 bases; unmatched junction nucleotides: 4. Here the CDR3 DNA reads TGTGCCAGCAGCTCGGGACAGCCTGGAAACACCATATATTTT. As protein: CASSSGQPGNTIYF.

The J gene is TRBJ1-2, the V gene TRBV5-1; no firm D call. The CDR3 consists of 13 residues. V was shortened by 4 bases and J by 3 bases, with 10 bases between the two germline ends. Germline V gene data show CDR1 as SGHRS and CDR2 as YFSETQ. The chain's CDR3 is CASSRGDDYGYTF. CDR3 in DNA: TGCGCCAGCAGCCGCGGAGATGACTATGGCTACACCTTC.

This clonotype came up a few times. The chain is built from TRBV11-2 and TRBJ2-2; TRBD2 agrees at 11 bases. This CDR3 comprises 16 residues. From germline, CDR1 is SGHAT and CDR2 FQNNGV. With 6 bases clipped from V and 1 base from J, the junction kept 4 bases outside the gene matches. The CDR3 region is CASRHLAGGNTGELFF. The CDR3 region has the DNA TGTGCCAGCAGACACCTAGCGGGGGGGAACACCGGGGAGCTGTTTTTT.

This clonotype appeared many times. The CDR3 protein is CASSSPGTLGEKLFF. In DNA form, the CDR3 reads TGTGCCAGCAGTTCCCCCGGGACCCTGGGGGAAAAACTGTTTTTT. The chain recombines TRBV12-3 or TRBV12-4 with TRBJ1-4; possible D gene TRBD1, 5 bases. V was shortened by 4 bases and J by 8 bases, with 17 bases between the two germline ends. The CDR3 sequence is 15 residues long.

The rearrangement uses TRBV9 and TRBJ1-3; a weak D match, TRBD1 (5 bases). Trimming took off 4 bases at V and 0 bases at J, with 11 bases between the two ends. The CDR3 consists of 15 residues. Germline values: CDR1 SGDLS, CDR2 YYNGEE. The CDR3 region is CASSPAGASGNTIYF. The CDR3 region has the DNA TGTGCCAGCAGCCCCGCCGGGGCCTCTGGAAACACCATATATTTT.

This clonotype has a single count. The chain is built from TRBV30 and TRBJ1-1; D ambiguous. The germline CDR1 and CDR2 sequences are GTSNPN and SVGIG (reference sequence). Between the trimmed V and J ends, which lost 0 bases and 4 bases, there was a span of 3 bases. This CDR3 contains 11 residues. The CDR3 spells CAWSVLTEAFF. Here the CDR3 DNA reads TGTGCCTGGAGTGTACTCACTGAAGCTTTCTTT. Full variable domain (outside the CDR3, taken from reference TRBV30 and TRBJ1-1): SQTIHQWPATLVQPVGSPLSLECTVEGTSNPNLYWYRQAAGRGLQLLFYSVGIGQISSEVPQNLSASRPQDRQFILSSKKLLLSDSGFYLCAWSVLTEAFFGQGTRLTVV.

In this sample, this clonotype turned up a few times. This rearrangement joins TRBV4-2 to TRBJ1-4, with D perhaps matching TRBD1 (5 bases). The CDR3 loop spans 16 amino acids. V lost 3 bases to trimming and J lost 0 bases, with 11 bases between them. Germline V lookup: CDR1 LGHNA, CDR2 YNFKEQ. The CDR3 bases are TGTGCCAGCAGCCATGGCGGGGGTGCAACTAATGAAAAACTGTTTTTT. This gives the protein CASSHGGGATNEKLFF.